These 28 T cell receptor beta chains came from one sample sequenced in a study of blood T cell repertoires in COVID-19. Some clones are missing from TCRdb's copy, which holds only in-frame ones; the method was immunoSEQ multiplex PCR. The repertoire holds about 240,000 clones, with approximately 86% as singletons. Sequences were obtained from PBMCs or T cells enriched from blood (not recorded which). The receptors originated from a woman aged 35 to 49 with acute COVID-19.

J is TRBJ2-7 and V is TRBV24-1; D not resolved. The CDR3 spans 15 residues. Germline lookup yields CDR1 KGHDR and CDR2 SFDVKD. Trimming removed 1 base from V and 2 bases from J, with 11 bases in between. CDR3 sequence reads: CATSDFDKAPYEQYF. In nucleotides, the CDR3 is TGTGCCACCAGTGATTTCGACAAGGCTCCCTACGAGCAGTACTTC.

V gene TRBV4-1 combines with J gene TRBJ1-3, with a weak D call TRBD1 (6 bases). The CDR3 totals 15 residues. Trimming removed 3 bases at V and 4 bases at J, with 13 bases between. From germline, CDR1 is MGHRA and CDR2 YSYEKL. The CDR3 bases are TGCGCCAGCAGCCACGGACAGTTGAACGGAAACACCATATATTTT. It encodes CASSHGQLNGNTIYF.

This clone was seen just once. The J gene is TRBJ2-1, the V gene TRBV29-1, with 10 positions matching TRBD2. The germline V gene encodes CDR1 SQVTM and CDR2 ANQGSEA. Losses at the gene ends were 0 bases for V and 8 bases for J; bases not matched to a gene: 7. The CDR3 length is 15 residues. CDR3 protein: CSVEDPSGRAYEQFF. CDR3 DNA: TGCAGCGTTGAAGATCCGAGCGGGAGGGCCTATGAGCAGTTCTTC.

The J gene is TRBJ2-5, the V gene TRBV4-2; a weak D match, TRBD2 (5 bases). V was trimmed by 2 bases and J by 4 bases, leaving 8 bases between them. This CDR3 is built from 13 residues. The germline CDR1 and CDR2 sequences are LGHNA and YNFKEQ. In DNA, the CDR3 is TGTGCCAGCAGCCAAAGGACTGGAGAGACCCAGTACTTC. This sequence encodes CASSQRTGETQYF.

CDR3: CATSPRTSGFYNEQFF. CDR3 nucleotides: TGTGCCACCAGCCCACGGACTAGCGGTTTCTACAATGAGCAGTTCTTC. The chain combines TRBV15 with TRBJ2-1, with 10 bases that match TRBD2. The V segment lost 5 bases and the J segment 3 bases; nucleotides outside the gene matches: 7. The length of the CDR3 is 16 residues. CDR1 is LNHNV and CDR2 is YYDKDF in the germline V gene (reference sequence).

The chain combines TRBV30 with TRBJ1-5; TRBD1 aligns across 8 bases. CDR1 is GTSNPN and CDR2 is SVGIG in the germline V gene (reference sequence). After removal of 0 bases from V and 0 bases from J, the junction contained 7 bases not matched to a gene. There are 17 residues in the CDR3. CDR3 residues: CAWSVLGTGVSNQPQHF. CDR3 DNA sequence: TGTGCCTGGAGTGTACTAGGGACAGGAGTTAGCAATCAGCCCCAGCATTTT.

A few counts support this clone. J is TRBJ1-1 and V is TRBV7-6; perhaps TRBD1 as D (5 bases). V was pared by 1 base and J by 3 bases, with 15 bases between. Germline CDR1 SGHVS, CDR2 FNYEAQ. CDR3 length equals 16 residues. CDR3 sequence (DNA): TGTGCCAGCAGCTTAGGTCAGGGCGAAAGGGACACTGAAGCTTTCTTT. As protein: CASSLGQGERDTEAFF.

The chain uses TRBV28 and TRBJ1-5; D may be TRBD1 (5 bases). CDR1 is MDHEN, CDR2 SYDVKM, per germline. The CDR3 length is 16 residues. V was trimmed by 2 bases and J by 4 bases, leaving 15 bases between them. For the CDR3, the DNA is TGTGCCAGCAGTTTACACGCAGGGTCTGGGAATCAGCCCCAGCATTTT. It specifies CASSLHAGSGNQPQHF.

The DNA for the CDR3 is TGTGCCAGCAGCCTGCGGGAGGGGGCGAACACTGAAGCTTTCTTT. Its protein is CASSLREGANTEAFF. The rearrangement links TRBV2 to TRBJ1-1; 7 bases agree with TRBD1. The CDR3 has 15 amino acids. CDR1 and CDR2 from the germline V gene are SNHLY and FYNNEI. The V segment lost 6 bases and the J segment 1 base; nucleotides outside the gene matches: 8.

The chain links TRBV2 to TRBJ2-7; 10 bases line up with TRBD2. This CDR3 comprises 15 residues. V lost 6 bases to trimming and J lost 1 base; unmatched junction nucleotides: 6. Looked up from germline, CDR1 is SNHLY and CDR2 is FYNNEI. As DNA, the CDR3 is TGTGCCAGCAGGAGGGGGACTAGCGAATCCTACGAGCAGTACTTC. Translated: CASRRGTSESYEQYF. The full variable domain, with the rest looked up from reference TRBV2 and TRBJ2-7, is EPEVTQTPSHQVTQMGQEVILRCVPISNHLYFYWYRQILGQKVEFLVSFYNNEISEKSEIFDDQFSVERPDGSNFTLKIRSTKLEDSAMYFCASRRGTSESYEQYFGPGTRLTVT.

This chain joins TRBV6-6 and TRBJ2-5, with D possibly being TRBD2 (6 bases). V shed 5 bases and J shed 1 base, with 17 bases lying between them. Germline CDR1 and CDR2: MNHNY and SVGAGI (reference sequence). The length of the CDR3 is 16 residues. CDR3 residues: CASSRGGRPSQETQYF. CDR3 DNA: TGTGCCAGCAGTAGGGGAGGCAGACCCTCCCAAGAGACCCAGTACTTC.

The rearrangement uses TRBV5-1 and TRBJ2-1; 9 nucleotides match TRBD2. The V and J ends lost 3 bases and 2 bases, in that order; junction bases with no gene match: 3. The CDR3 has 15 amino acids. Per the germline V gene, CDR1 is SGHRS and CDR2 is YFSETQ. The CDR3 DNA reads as TGCGCCAGCAGCTCGACTAGCGGAACCTACAATGAGCAGTTCTTC. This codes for CASSSTSGTYNEQFF.

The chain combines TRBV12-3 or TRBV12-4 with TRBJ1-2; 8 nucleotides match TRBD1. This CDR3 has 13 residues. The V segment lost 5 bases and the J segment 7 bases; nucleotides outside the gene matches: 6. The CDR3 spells CASSLDRGSGYTF. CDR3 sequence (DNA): TGTGCCAGCAGTCTTGACAGGGGAAGTGGCTACACCTTC.

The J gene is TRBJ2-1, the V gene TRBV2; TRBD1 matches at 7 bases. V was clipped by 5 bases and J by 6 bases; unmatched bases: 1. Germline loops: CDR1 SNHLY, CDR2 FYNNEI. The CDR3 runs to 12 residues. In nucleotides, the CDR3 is TGTGCCAGCAGTAGGGACAGCAATGAGCAGTTCTTC. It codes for CASSRDSNEQFF.

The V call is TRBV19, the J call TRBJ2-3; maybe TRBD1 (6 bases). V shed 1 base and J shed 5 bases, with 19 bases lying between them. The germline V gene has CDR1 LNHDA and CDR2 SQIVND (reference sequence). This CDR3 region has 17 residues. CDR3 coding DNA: TGTGCCAGTAGTATAGCGAGACACTCGATAGGGGGAGATACGCAGTATTTT. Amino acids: CASSIARHSIGGDTQYF.

For the CDR3, the DNA is TGTGCCAGCAGTTTGACAGGAGTCGGGGAGCTGTTTTTT. It translates to CASSLTGVGELFF. The chain has TRBV28 and TRBJ2-2; perhaps TRBD1 as D (6 bases). This CDR3 spans 13 amino acids. Germline V gives CDR1 MDHEN, CDR2 SYDVKM. V gave up 3 bases and J gave up 7 bases, with 9 bases separating them.

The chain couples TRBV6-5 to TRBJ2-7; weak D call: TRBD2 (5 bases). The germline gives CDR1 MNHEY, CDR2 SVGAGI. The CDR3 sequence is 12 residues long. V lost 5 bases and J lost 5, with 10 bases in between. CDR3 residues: CASSRKRNEQYF. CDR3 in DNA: TGTGCCAGCAGTCGGAAGCGGAACGAGCAGTACTTC.

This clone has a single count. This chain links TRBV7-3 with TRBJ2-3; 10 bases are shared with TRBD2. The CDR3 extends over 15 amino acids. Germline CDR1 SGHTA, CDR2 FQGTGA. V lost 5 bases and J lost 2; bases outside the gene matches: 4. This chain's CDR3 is CASSPSGRLTDTQYF. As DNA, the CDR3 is TGTGCCAGCAGCCCTAGCGGGAGACTCACAGATACGCAGTATTTT.

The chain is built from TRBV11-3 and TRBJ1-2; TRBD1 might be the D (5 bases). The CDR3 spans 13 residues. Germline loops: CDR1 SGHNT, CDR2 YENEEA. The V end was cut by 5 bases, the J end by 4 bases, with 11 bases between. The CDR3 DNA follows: TGTGCCAGCAGCCCTTTCGACAGCTATGGCTACACCTTC. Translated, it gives CASSPFDSYGYTF.

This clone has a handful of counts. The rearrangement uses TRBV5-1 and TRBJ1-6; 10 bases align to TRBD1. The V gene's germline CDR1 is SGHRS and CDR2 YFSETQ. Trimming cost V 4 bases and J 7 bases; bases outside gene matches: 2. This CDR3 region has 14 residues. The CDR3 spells CASSEGQGNSPLHF. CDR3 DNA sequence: TGCGCCAGCAGCGAGGGACAGGGGAATTCACCCCTCCACTTT.

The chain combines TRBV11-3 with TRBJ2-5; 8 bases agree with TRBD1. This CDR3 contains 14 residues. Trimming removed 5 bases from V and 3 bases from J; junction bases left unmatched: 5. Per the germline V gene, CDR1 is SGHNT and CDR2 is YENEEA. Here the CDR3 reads CASSNTGGKETQYF. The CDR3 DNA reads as TGTGCCAGCAGCAATACAGGGGGGAAAGAGACCCAGTACTTC.

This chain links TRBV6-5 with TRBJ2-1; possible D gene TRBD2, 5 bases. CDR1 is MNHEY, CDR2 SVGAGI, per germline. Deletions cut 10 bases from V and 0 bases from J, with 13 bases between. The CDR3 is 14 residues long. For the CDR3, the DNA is TGTGCCACCACGGGGAGCGGCTCCTACAATGAGCAGTTCTTC. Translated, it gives CATTGSGSYNEQFF.

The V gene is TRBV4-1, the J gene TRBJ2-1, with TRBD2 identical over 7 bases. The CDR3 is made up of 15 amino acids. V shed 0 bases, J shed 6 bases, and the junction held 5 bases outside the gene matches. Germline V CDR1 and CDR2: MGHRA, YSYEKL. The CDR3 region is CASSQDGRGSNEQFF. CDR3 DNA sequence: TGCGCCAGCAGCCAAGATGGGAGGGGAAGCAATGAGCAGTTCTTC.

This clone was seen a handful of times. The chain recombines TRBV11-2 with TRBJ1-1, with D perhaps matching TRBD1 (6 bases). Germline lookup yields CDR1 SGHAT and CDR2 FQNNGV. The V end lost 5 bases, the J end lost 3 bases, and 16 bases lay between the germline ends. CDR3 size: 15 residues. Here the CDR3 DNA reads TGTGCCAGCAGCCCTCCACAGGGAGAAGACACTGAAGCTTTCTTT. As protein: CASSPPQGEDTEAFF. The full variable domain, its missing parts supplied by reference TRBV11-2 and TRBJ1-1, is EAGVAQSPRYKIIEKRQSVAFWCNPISGHATLYWYQQILGQGPKLLIQFQNNGVVDDSQLPKDRFSAERLKGVDSTLKIQPAKLEDSAVYLCASSPPQGEDTEAFFGQGTRLTVV.

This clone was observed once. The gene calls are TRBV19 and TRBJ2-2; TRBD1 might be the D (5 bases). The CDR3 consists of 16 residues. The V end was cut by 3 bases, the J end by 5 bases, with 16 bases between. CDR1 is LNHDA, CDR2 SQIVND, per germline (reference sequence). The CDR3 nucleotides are TGTGCCAGTAGTATCAAGGGGTTGGCGGTTACCGGGGAGCTGTTTTTT. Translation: CASSIKGLAVTGELFF.

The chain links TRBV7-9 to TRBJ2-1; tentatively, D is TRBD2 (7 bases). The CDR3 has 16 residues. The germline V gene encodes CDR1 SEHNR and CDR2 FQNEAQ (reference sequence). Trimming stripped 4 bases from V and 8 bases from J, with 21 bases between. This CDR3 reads CASSSGAGLLMDEQFF. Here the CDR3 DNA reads TGTGCCAGCAGCTCGGGGGCGGGACTATTGATGGATGAGCAGTTCTTC.

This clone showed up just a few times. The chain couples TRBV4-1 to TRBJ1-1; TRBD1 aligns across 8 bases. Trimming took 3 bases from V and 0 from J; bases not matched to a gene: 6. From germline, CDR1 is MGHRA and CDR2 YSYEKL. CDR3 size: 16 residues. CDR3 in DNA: TGCGCCAGCAGCCATCCAGGGGGCAAGATGAACACTGAAGCTTTCTTT. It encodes CASSHPGGKMNTEAFF.

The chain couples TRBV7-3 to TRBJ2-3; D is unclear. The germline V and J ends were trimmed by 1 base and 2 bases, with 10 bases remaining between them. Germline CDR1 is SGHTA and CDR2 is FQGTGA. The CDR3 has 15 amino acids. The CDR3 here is CASSLRGSYTDTQYF. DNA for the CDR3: TGTGCCAGCAGCTTAAGAGGATCCTACACAGATACGCAGTATTTT.